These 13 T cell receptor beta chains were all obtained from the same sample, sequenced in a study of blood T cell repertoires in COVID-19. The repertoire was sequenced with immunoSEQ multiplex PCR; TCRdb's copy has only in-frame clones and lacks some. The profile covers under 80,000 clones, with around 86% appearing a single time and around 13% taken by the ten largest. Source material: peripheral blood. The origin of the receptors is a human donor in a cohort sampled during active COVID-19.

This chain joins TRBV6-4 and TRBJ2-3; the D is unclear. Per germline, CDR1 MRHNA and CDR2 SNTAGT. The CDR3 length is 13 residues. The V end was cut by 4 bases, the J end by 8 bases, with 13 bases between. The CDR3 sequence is CASSVDFPGTQYF. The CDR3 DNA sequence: TGTGCCAGCAGTGTAGATTTTCCGGGTACGCAGTATTTT.

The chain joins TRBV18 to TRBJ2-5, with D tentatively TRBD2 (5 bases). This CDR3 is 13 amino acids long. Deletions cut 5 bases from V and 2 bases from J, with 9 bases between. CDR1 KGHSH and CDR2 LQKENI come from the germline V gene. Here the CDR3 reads CASSNGDQETQYF. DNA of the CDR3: TGTGCCAGCTCAAACGGGGATCAAGAGACCCAGTACTTC. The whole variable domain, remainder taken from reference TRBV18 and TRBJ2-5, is NAGVMQNPRHLVRRRGQEARLRCSPMKGHSHVYWYRQLPEEGLKFMVYLQKENIIDESGMPKERFSAEFPKEGPSILRIQQVVRGDSAAYFCASSNGDQETQYFGPGTRLLVL.

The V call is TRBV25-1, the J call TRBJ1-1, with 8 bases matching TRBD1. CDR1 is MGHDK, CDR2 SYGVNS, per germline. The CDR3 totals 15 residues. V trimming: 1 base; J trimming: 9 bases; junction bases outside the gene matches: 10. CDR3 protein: CASSEFTGQGGKAFF. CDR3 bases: TGTGCCAGCAGTGAATTCACCGGACAGGGTGGGAAAGCTTTCTTT.

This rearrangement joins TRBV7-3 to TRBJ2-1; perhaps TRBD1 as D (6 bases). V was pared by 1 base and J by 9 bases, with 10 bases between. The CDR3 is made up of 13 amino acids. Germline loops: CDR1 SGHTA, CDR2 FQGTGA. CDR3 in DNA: TGTGCCAGCAGCTTAAACAGGGCGGTTGAGCAGTTCTTC. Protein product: CASSLNRAVEQFF.

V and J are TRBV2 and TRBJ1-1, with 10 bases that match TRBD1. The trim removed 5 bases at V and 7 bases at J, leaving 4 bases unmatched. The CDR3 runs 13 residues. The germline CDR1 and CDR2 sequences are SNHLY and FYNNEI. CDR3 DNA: TGTGCCAGCAGTCGACAGGGGGCCCGTGAAGCTTTCTTT. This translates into CASSRQGAREAFF.

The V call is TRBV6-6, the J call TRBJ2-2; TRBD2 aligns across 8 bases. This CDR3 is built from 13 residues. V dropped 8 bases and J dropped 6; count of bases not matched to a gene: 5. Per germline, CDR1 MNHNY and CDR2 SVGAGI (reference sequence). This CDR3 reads CASGLAGAGELFF. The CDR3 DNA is TGTGCCAGCGGACTAGCTGGTGCCGGGGAGCTGTTTTTT.

CDR3 in DNA: TGTGCCACCAGCAACGCGGGACAGGGGGCCAGAAACACTGAAGCTTTCTTT. Its protein is CATSNAGQGARNTEAFF. The chain employs TRBV15 and TRBJ1-1; TRBD1 matches at 12 bases. V was clipped by 4 bases and J by 2 bases; unmatched bases: 8. Germline V gives CDR1 LNHNV, CDR2 YYDKDF (reference sequence). The CDR3 has 17 amino acids.

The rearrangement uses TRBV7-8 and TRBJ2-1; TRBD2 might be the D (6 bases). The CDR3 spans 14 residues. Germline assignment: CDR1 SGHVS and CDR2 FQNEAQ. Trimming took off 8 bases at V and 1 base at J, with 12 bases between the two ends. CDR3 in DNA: TGTGCCAGCCAGGAGCGGGCATCCTACAATGAGCAGTTCTTC. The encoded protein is CASQERASYNEQFF.

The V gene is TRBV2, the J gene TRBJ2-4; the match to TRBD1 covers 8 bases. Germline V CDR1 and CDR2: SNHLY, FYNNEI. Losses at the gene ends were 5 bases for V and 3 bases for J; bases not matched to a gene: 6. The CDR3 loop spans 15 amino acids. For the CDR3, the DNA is TGTGCCAGCAGTAACGGACAGGGTAACAAAAACATTCAGTACTTC. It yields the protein CASSNGQGNKNIQYF.

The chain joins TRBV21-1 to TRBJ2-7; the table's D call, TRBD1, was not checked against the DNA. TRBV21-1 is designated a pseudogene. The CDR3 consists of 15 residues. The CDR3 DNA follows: TGTGCCAGCAGCAACACTATGGGACAGAGCTACGAGCAGTACTTC. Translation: CASSNTMGQSYEQYF.

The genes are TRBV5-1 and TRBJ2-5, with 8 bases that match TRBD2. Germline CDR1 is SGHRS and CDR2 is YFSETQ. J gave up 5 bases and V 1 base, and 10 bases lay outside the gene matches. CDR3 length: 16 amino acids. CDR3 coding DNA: TGCGCCAGCAGCTTGCCCCGACTAGCGAGTAGTGAGACCCAGTACTTC. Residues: CASSLPRLASSETQYF.

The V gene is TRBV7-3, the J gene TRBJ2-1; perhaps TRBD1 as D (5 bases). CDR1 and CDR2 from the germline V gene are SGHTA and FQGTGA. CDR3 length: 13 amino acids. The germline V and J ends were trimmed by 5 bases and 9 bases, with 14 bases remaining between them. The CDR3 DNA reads TGTGCCAGCAGCCTAGATCAGGGCGGTGAGCAGTTCTTC. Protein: CASSLDQGGEQFF.

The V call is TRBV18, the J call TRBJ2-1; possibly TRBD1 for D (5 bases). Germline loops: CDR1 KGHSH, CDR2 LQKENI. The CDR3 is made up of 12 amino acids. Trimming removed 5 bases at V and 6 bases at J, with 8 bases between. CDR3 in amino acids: CASSADSNEQFF. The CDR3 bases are TGTGCCAGCTCAGCAGACAGCAATGAGCAGTTCTTC.